This T cell receptor beta chain was observed in a study of T-cell reconstitution after alpha-beta-depleted transplantation in children. The TCRbeta library was prepared with unique molecular identifiers. TCRdb ran MiXCR on the PCR reads and lists one entry per CDR3 protein. The sample includes approximately 210,000 distinct CDR3 sequences, less than 15% of them seen just once. This CDR3 has 18 residues. V lost 1 base and J lost 8; bases outside the gene matches: 18. From germline, CDR1 is SGHRS and CDR2 YFSETQ. The J gene is TRBJ2-1, the V gene TRBV5-1, with 7 bases fitting TRBD2. The receptor's source is a human donor who donated a stem cell graft to a child with acute lymphoblastic leukemia. The material was PBMCs from the stem cell graft donor, obtained from the stem cell graft. CDR3 protein: CASSLKFAGVAFRHEQFF. CDR3 sequence (DNA): TGCGCCAGCAGCTTGAAGTTTGCGGGAGTGGCCTTTAGGCATGAGCAGTTCTTC.